What follows are 4 T cell receptor beta chains derived from one specimen sequenced in a study of human T cells and chemical hapten exposure. As for time point: pre-sensitization, week 0. Documented treatment: therapeutic diphenylcyclopropenone sensitization with weekly scalp DPC. TCRdb fed the RACE reads into MiXCR, producing one record per CDR3 protein. The repertoire holds roughly 260,000 distinct CDR3 sequences, with about 9% as singletons. The specimen was whole blood, collected in connection with sensitization to the hapten diphenylcyclopropenone (DPC). All receptors derive from a woman between 40 and 50 years old with alopecia areata. Some clones in this sample may be carry-over from other donors' samples.

The chain is built from TRBV5-1 and TRBJ2-3, with 7 bases that match TRBD2. The germline gives CDR1 SGHRS, CDR2 YFSETQ. The CDR3 runs 14 residues. With V trimmed by 1 base and J by 5 bases, 4 bases remained unmatched. CDR3 protein: CASSLNAGEDTQYF. CDR3 DNA sequence: TGCGCCAGCAGCTTGAACGCGGGGGAAGATACGCAGTATTTT.

The chain links TRBV9 to TRBJ2-3; no clear D gene. Germline V gene sequence: CDR1 SGDLS, CDR2 YYNGEE. The CDR3 is 14 amino acids. V lost 3 bases, J lost 3 bases, and 11 bases lay in between. The CDR3 DNA is TGTGCCAGCAGCGCGCCGGTGGTGACAGATACGCAGTATTTT. Encoded protein: CASSAPVVTDTQYF.

Many counts were recorded for this clonotype. The chain employs TRBV3-1 and TRBJ1-1; D is uncertain. The length of the CDR3 is 13 residues. V lost 0 bases, J lost 8 bases, and 10 bases lay in between. Germline assignment: CDR1 LGHDT and CDR2 YNNKEL (reference sequence). This CDR3 is CASSQDGEGEAFF. In nucleotides, the CDR3 is TGTGCCAGCAGCCAAGATGGGGAGGGAGAAGCTTTCTTT. Full variable domain (missing parts from reference TRBV3-1 and TRBJ1-1): DTAVSQTPKYLVTQMGNDKSIKCEQNLGHDTMYWYKQDSKKFLKIMFSYNNKELIINETVPNRFSPKSPDKAHLNLHINSLELGDSAVYFCASSQDGEGEAFFGQGTRLTVV.

J is TRBJ2-7 and V is TRBV2; TRBD1 matches 9 bases. CDR1 and CDR2 (germline): SNHLY, FYNNEI. Trimming cost V 7 bases and J 0 bases; bases outside gene matches: 7. This CDR3 contains 15 residues. The DNA of the CDR3 is TGTGCCAGCACAGGAGGACAGGGGCTCTCCTACGAGCAGTACTTC. This sequence encodes CASTGGQGLSYEQYF.